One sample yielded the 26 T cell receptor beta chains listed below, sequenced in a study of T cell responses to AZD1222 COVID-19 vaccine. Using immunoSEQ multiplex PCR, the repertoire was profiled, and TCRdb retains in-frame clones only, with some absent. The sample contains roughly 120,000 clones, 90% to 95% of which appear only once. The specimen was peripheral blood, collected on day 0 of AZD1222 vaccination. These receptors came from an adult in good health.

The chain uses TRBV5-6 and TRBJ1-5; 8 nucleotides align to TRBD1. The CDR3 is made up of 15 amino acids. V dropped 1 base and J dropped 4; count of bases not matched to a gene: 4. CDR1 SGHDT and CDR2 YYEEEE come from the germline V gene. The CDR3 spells CASSLWTGLNQPQHF. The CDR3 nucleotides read TGTGCCAGCAGCTTGTGGACAGGGCTGAATCAGCCCCAGCATTTT.

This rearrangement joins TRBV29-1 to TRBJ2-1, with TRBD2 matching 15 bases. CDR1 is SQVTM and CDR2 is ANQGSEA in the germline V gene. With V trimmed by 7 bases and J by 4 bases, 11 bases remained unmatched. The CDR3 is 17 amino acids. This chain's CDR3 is CSAPPGLAGGRYNEQFF. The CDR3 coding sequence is TGCAGCGCTCCCCCGGGACTAGCGGGAGGAAGGTACAATGAGCAGTTCTTC.

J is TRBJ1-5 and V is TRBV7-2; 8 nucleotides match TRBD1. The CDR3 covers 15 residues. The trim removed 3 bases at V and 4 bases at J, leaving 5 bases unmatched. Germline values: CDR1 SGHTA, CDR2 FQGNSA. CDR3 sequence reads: CASSFGDRPNQPQHF. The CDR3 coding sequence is TGTGCCAGCAGCTTCGGGGACAGGCCGAATCAGCCCCAGCATTTT.

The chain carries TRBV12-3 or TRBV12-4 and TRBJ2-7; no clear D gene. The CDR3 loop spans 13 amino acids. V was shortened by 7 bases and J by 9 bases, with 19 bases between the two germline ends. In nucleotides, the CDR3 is TGTGCCAGCACCTTAACTTCTACCGCTGGGCAGTACTTC. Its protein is CASTLTSTAGQYF.

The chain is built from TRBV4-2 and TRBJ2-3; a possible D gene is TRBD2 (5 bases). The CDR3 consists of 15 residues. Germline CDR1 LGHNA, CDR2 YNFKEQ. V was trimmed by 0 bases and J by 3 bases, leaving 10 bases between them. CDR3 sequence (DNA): TGTGCCAGCAGCCAAGATGGGGAGAGGACAGATACGCAGTATTTT. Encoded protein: CASSQDGERTDTQYF.

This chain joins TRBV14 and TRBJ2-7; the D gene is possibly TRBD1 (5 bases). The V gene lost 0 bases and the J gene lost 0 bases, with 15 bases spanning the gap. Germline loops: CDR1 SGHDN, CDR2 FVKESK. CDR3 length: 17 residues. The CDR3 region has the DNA TGTGCCAGCAGCCAAGATAGGATAGACAGCTTCTCCTACGAGCAGTACTTC. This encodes CASSQDRIDSFSYEQYF. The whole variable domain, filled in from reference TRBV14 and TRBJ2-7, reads EAGVTQFPSHSVIEKGQTVTLRCDPISGHDNLYWYRRVMGKEIKFLLHFVKESKQDESGMPNNRFLAERTGGTYSTLKVQPAELEDSGVYFCASSQDRIDSFSYEQYFGPGTRLTVT.

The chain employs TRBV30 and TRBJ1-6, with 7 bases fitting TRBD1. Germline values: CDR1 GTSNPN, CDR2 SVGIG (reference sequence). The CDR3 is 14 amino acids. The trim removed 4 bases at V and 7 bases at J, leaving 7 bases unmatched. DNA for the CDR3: TGTGCCTGGAACCTCAGGGGGATGAATTCACCCCTCCACTTT. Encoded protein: CAWNLRGMNSPLHF.

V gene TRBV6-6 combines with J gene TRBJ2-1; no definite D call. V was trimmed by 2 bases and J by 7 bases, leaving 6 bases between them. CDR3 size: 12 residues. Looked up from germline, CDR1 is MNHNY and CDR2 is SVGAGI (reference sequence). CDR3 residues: CASSYAQNEQFF. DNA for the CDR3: TGTGCCAGCAGTTACGCCCAGAATGAGCAGTTCTTC.

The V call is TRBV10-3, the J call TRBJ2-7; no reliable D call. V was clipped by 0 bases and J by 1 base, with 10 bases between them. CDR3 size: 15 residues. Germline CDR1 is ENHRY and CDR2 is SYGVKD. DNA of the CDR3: TGTGCCATCAGTGAGTCGTCTGCGAATTCCTACGAGCAGTACTTC. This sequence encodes CAISESSANSYEQYF.

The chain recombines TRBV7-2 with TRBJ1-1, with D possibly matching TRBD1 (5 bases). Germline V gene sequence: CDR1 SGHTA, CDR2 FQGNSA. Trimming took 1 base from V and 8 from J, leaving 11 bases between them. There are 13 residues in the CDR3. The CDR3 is CASSLVGEGEAFF. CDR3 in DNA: TGTGCCAGCAGCTTAGTTGGGGAGGGGGAAGCTTTCTTT.

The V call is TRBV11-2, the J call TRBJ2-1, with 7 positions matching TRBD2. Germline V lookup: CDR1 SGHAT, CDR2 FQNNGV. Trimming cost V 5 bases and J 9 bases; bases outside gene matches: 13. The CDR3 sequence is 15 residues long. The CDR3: CASSPRDSGWGEQFF. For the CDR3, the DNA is TGTGCCAGCAGCCCCCGAGATAGCGGGTGGGGTGAGCAGTTCTTC.

This CDR3 is CASSYMAGEGYTF. In DNA, the CDR3 is TGTGCCAGCAGTTACATGGCAGGGGAAGGCTACACCTTC. The chain combines TRBV6-5 with TRBJ1-2; D is possibly TRBD1 (6 bases). CDR1 MNHEY and CDR2 SVGAGI come from the germline V gene. The V end lost 2 bases, the J end lost 8 bases, and 12 bases lay between the germline ends. The CDR3 totals 13 residues.

CDR3 nucleotide sequence: TGCGCCAGCACCTCAGAAATGAACAGAGGCTATAATTCACCCCTCCACTTT. Amino acids: CASTSEMNRGYNSPLHF. This chain uses TRBV4-1 with TRBJ1-6; D is unclear. CDR1 and CDR2 from the germline V gene are MGHRA and YSYEKL. Trimming shortened V by 7 bases and J by 3 bases, and 19 bases separated the two germline ends. The CDR3 extends over 17 amino acids.

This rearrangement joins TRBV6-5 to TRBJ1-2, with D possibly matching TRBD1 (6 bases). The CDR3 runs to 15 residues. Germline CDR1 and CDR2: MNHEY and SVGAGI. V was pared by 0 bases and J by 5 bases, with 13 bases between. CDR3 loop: CASSYSPRGDYGYTF. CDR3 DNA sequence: TGTGCCAGCAGTTACTCGCCTAGGGGGGATTATGGCTACACCTTC.

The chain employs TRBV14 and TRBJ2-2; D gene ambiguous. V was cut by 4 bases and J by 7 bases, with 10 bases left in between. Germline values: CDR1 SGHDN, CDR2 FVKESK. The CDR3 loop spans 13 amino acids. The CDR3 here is CASSPKMYGELFF. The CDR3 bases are TGTGCCAGCAGCCCAAAGATGTACGGGGAGCTGTTTTTT.

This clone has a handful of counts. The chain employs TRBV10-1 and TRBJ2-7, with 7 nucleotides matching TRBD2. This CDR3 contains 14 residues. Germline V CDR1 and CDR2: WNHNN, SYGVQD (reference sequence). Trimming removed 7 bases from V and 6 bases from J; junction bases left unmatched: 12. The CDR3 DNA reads TGCGCCAGCACCCTGTGGGGGGGTTTCGGCGAGCAGTACTTC. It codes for CASTLWGGFGEQYF.

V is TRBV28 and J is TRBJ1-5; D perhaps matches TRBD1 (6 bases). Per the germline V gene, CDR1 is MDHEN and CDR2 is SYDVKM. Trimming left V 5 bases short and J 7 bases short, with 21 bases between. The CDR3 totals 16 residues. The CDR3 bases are TGTGCCAGCAGTGTCGTGTTGGGGGCCGACGGGCAGCCCCAGCATTTT. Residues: CASSVVLGADGQPQHF.

The CDR3 bases are TGTGCCAGCAGGTCGACTAGCGGGAGTGGTCATACGCAGTATTTT. Translation gives CASRSTSGSGHTQYF. The V call is TRBV28, the J call TRBJ2-3, with 12 bases fitting TRBD2. V trimming: 6 bases; J trimming: 7 bases; junction bases outside the gene matches: 8. Germline lookup yields CDR1 MDHEN and CDR2 SYDVKM. The CDR3 runs 15 residues.

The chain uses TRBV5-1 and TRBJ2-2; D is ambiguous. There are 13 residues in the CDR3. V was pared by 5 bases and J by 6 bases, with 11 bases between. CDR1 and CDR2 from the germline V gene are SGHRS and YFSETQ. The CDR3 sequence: CASSPNPAGELFF. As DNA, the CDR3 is TGCGCCAGCAGTCCGAACCCCGCCGGGGAGCTGTTTTTT. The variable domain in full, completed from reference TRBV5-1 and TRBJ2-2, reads KAGVTQTPRYLIKTRGQQVTLSCSPISGHRSVSWYQQTPGQGLQFLFEYFSETQRNKGNFPGRFSGRQFSNSRSEMNVSTLELGDSALYLCASSPNPAGELFFGEGSRLTVL.

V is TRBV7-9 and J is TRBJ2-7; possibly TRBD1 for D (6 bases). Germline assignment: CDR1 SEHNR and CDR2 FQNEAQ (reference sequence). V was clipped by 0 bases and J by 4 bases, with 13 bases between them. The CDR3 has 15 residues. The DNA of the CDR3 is TGTGCCAGCAGCTTAGCGGGGACATTGATTTACGAGCAGTACTTC. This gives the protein CASSLAGTLIYEQYF.

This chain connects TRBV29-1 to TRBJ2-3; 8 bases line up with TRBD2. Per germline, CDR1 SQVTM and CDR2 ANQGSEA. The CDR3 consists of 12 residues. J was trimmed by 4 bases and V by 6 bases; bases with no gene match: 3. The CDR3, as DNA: TGCAGCGTCGGAGCGGGAGCAGATACGCAGTATTTT. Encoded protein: CSVGAGADTQYF.

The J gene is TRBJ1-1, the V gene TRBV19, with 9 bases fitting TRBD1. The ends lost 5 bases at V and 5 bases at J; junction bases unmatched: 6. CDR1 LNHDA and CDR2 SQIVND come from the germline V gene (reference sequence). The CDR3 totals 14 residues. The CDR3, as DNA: TGTGCCAGTAGTGTACGACAGGGGGTGACTGAAGCTTTCTTT. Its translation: CASSVRQGVTEAFF.

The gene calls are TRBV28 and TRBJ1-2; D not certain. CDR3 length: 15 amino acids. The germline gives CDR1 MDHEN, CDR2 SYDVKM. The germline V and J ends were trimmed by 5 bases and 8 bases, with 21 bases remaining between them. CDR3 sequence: CASSLRSLLARGYTF. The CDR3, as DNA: TGTGCCAGCAGTCTCCGGTCCTTACTGGCGCGGGGCTACACCTTC.

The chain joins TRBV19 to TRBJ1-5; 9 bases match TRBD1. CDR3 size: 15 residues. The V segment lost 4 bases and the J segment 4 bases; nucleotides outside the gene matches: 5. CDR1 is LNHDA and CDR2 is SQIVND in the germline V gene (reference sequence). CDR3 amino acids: CASSRGTGINQPQHF. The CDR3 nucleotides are TGTGCCAGTAGTAGGGGGACAGGGATTAATCAGCCCCAGCATTTT.

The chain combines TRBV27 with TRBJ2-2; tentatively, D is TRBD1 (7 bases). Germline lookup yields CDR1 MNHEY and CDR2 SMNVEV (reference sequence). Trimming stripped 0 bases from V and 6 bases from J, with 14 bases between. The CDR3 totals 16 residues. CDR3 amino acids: CASSLSGQGGAGELFF. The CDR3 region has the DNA TGTGCCAGCAGTTTATCGGGGCAGGGGGGAGCCGGGGAGCTGTTTTTT.

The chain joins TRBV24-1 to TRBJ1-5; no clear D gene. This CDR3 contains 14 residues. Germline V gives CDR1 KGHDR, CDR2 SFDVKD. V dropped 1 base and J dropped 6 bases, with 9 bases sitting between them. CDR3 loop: CATSDFSGVQPQHF. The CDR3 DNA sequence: TGTGCCACCAGTGATTTTAGTGGGGTTCAGCCCCAGCATTTT.